One sample yielded the 26 T cell receptor beta chains listed below, sequenced in a study of T cells after yellow fever vaccination. Each CDR3 protein gets one entry after TCRdb re-called the 5' RACE reads with MiXCR. The sample holds approximately 160,000 distinct CDR3 sequences, roughly 6.2% seen once. Sample: CD4+ T cells sorted from PBMCs, taken on the day of the first yellow fever vaccination. These receptors were obtained from a man younger than 35 who received the YFV17D yellow fever vaccine.

This clonotype came up many times. V is TRBV6-5 and J is TRBJ2-7, with D maybe TRBD1 (6 bases). The CDR3 sequence is 14 residues long. The germline V gene encodes CDR1 MNHEY and CDR2 SVGAGI. The germline V and J ends were trimmed by 7 bases and 4 bases, with 17 bases remaining between them. The CDR3 DNA reads TGTGCCAGCATAAAAGACAGGAACTATTACGAGCAGTACTTC. Protein sequence: CASIKDRNYYEQYF.

This clonotype appeared many times. The chain uses TRBV9 and TRBJ1-1; D uncertain. This CDR3 contains 14 residues. The V end lost 0 bases, the J end lost 1 base, and 7 bases lay between the germline ends. Germline CDR1 reads SGDLS; CDR2 reads YYNGEE. In DNA form, the CDR3 reads TGTGCCAGCAGCGTAGGCCCGGGGAACACTGAAGCTTTCTTT. It specifies CASSVGPGNTEAFF.

This clonotype was seen ten or more times. The chain is built from TRBV5-4 and TRBJ2-7, with D perhaps matching TRBD1 (5 bases). The CDR3 runs 14 residues. V was pared by 2 bases and J by 3 bases, with 12 bases between. Looked up from germline, CDR1 is SGHNT and CDR2 is YYREEE (reference sequence). The CDR3 DNA reads TGTGCCAGCAGCTTACAGGCAGCCAACTACGAGCAGTACTTC. Its translation: CASSLQAANYEQYF.

CDR3 sequence (DNA): TGTGCCAGCAGTACCGGACAGGGTTATGGCTACACCTTC. Translation gives CASSTGQGYGYTF. The chain joins TRBV12-3 or TRBV12-4 to TRBJ1-2, with 8 bases aligning to TRBD1. The CDR3 loop spans 13 amino acids. V dropped 5 bases and J dropped 5; count of bases not matched to a gene: 4.

This clonotype was recorded many times. The rearrangement links TRBV4-1 to TRBJ2-1; D call uncertain. CDR3 size: 13 residues. Germline V lookup: CDR1 MGHRA, CDR2 YSYEKL. Trimming shortened V by 5 bases and J by 5 bases, and 10 bases separated the two germline ends. The CDR3 loop is CASSYLGNNEQFF. The CDR3, as DNA: TGCGCCAGCAGCTATCTGGGGAACAATGAGCAGTTCTTC.

This clonotype was observed a few times. The chain carries TRBV6-2 or TRBV6-3 and TRBJ2-7; D ambiguous. Germline V gene lookup returns CDR1 MNHEY and CDR2 SVGEGT. Trimming left V 2 bases short and J 8 bases short, with 13 bases between. This CDR3 region has 13 residues. This CDR3 reads CASSYHGDQQQYV. The CDR3 bases are TGTGCCAGCAGTTACCACGGAGACCAGCAGCAGTACGTC.

The chain couples TRBV5-1 to TRBJ2-2; D possibly corresponds to TRBD2 (6 bases). V was cut by 4 bases and J by 0 bases, with 16 bases left in between. CDR3 length: 17 residues. CDR1 and CDR2 (germline): SGHRS, YFSETQ. The CDR3 nucleotides read TGCGCCAGCAGCCCGGGAGAGGTTGCTTCGAACACCGGGGAGCTGTTTTTT. Translated, it gives CASSPGEVASNTGELFF.

This clonotype was seen only a few times. The CDR3 reads CASSPMGQRHTQYF. CDR3 sequence (DNA): TGTGCCAGTAGTCCGATGGGACAGCGTCATACGCAGTATTTT. The rearrangement links TRBV19 to TRBJ2-3; 7 nucleotides align to TRBD1. V shed 5 bases, J shed 7 bases, and the junction held 9 bases outside the gene matches. The CDR3 loop spans 14 amino acids. Germline assignment: CDR1 LNHDA and CDR2 SQIVND (reference sequence).

This clonotype was found a few times. This chain connects TRBV4-1 to TRBJ1-2, with unresolved D. In germline, CDR1 is MGHRA, CDR2 YSYEKL. This CDR3 is built from 12 residues. Deletions cut 1 base from V and 8 bases from J, with 8 bases between. Here the CDR3 reads CASSQGREGYTF. The CDR3 nucleotides read TGCGCCAGCAGCCAAGGTCGGGAGGGCTACACCTTC.

This clonotype was counted at least ten times. V usage is TRBV18 and J usage is TRBJ2-3; perhaps TRBD2 as D (6 bases). The CDR3 runs to 15 residues. V was clipped by 0 bases and J by 3 bases, with 10 bases between them. CDR1 and CDR2 from the germline V gene are KGHSH and LQKENI. The CDR3 protein is CASSPPRGGTDTQYF. In nucleotides, the CDR3 is TGTGCCAGCTCACCACCTAGAGGAGGGACAGATACGCAGTATTTT.

This clonotype was recorded many times. The V call is TRBV11-2, the J call TRBJ2-5; 8 bases fit TRBD2. The CDR3 extends over 15 amino acids. Looked up from germline, CDR1 is SGHAT and CDR2 is FQNNGV. The V gene end was trimmed by 5 bases and the J gene end by 0 bases; junction bases not matched to a gene: 5. CDR3: CASSVAGYNQETQYF. The CDR3 nucleotides are TGTGCCAGCAGCGTAGCGGGGTATAACCAAGAGACCCAGTACTTC.

This clonotype has a count of ten or more. V and J are TRBV7-2 and TRBJ2-5; D may be TRBD2 (5 bases). The CDR3 is 14 residues long. Germline CDR1 SGHTA, CDR2 FQGNSA. V gave up 5 bases and J gave up 1 base, with 11 bases separating them. DNA for the CDR3: TGTGCCAGCAGCCCCGGGGTTTCCCAAGAGACCCAGTACTTC. The encoded protein is CASSPGVSQETQYF.

V gene TRBV6-5 combines with J gene TRBJ2-3; 16 positions match TRBD2. Germline loops: CDR1 MNHEY, CDR2 SVGAGI. V lost 6 bases, J lost 10 bases, and 10 bases stayed unmatched. The CDR3 has 16 residues. The CDR3 region is CASRGGGLAGGEAQYF. The CDR3 DNA follows: TGTGCCAGCAGGGGAGGGGGACTAGCGGGGGGGGAAGCGCAGTATTTT.

This clonotype was counted many times. CDR3: CASSSPPRSYYGYTF. The CDR3 nucleotides are TGTGCCAGCAGCTCCCCCCCGCGGAGCTACTATGGCTACACCTTC. J is TRBJ1-2 and V is TRBV7-2; D remains ambiguous. Trimming shortened V by 4 bases and J by 3 bases, and 15 bases separated the two germline ends. The V gene's germline CDR1 is SGHTA and CDR2 FQGNSA. This CDR3 has 15 residues.

This clonotype was seen only a few times. The V call is TRBV5-1, the J call TRBJ2-6; TRBD2 matches at 13 bases. V dropped 3 bases and J dropped 0; count of bases not matched to a gene: 6. Germline CDR1 and CDR2: SGHRS and YFSETQ. This CDR3 has 19 amino acids. In DNA, the CDR3 is TGCGCCAGCAGCTCCTGGACTAGCGGGGGCCTCTCTGGGGCCAACGTCCTGACTTTC. Translating it yields CASSSWTSGGLSGANVLTF. Full variable domain (remainder filled in from reference TRBV5-1 and TRBJ2-6): KAGVTQTPRYLIKTRGQQVTLSCSPISGHRSVSWYQQTPGQGLQFLFEYFSETQRNKGNFPGRFSGRQFSNSRSEMNVSTLELGDSALYLCASSSWTSGGLSGANVLTFGAGSRLTVL.

As regards this clonotype: A read error may produce the germline difference seen at one junction end. The chain is built from TRBV14 and TRBJ2-2; D uncertain. Looked up from germline, CDR1 is SGHDN and CDR2 is FVKESK. This CDR3 is 17 amino acids long. DNA for the CDR3: TGTGACAGCAACCAACTCACGACGGCGGCCAACACCGGGGAGCTGTTTTTT. Its translation: CDSNQLTTAANTGELFF.

The chain recombines TRBV5-5 with TRBJ2-5; possibly TRBD2 for D (7 bases). V was pared by 0 bases and J by 2 bases, with 14 bases between. Germline V gives CDR1 SGHKS, CDR2 YYEKEE (reference sequence). This CDR3 has 16 amino acids. The CDR3 here is CASSLGRGGLQETQYF. CDR3 DNA: TGTGCCAGCAGCTTGGGTCGCGGGGGCCTTCAAGAGACCCAGTACTTC.

This clonotype was seen many times. The chain couples TRBV6-1 to TRBJ2-1; TRBD1 is a possible D gene (5 bases). This CDR3 spans 14 amino acids. Trimming removed 6 bases from V and 8 bases from J, with 17 bases in between. Per germline, CDR1 MNHNS and CDR2 SASEGT. Here the CDR3 reads CASSRQIRLDEQFF. The CDR3, as DNA: TGTGCCAGCAGCCGACAGATCCGTTTGGATGAGCAGTTCTTC.

Ten or more counts support this clonotype. The chain is built from TRBV4-2 and TRBJ2-2; 8 nucleotides match TRBD2. The CDR3 contains 18 residues. With V trimmed by 0 bases and J by 7 bases, 13 bases remained unmatched. Germline CDR1 reads LGHNA; CDR2 reads YNFKEQ. The CDR3 loop reads CASSQDSNQRGLVGELFF. The CDR3 coding sequence is TGTGCCAGCAGCCAAGATAGTAACCAGCGGGGGTTGGTCGGGGAGCTGTTTTTT.

This clonotype occurred a few times. The rearrangement joins TRBV20-1 to TRBJ2-5; D possibly corresponds to TRBD1 (6 bases). The germline V gene has CDR1 DFQATT and CDR2 SNEGSKA (reference sequence). V lost 4 bases and J 4 bases, leaving 13 bases between the germline ends. CDR3 size: 13 residues. For the CDR3, the DNA is TGCAGTGCTAATTTGGGGGCGGTAGAGACCCAGTACTTC. This encodes CSANLGAVETQYF.

This clonotype came up many times. The chain joins TRBV6-2 or TRBV6-3 to TRBJ1-5; D is unresolved. In germline, CDR1 is MNHEY, CDR2 SVGEGT. The CDR3 is 14 residues long. V lost 2 bases and J lost 5, with 10 bases in between. CDR3 bases: TGTGCCAGCAGTTACAGGCAGGATCATCAGCCCCAGCATTTT. This gives the protein CASSYRQDHQPQHF.

Many counts were recorded for this clonotype. The rearrangement uses TRBV28 and TRBJ2-2; 9 positions match TRBD1. The CDR3 has 15 amino acids. With 4 bases clipped from V and 5 bases from J, the junction kept 5 bases outside the gene matches. Germline V CDR1 and CDR2: MDHEN, SYDVKM. The DNA for the CDR3 is TGTGCCAGCAGTTCCTCCGGGACAGGGACCGGGGAGCTGTTTTTT. The encoded protein is CASSSSGTGTGELFF.

Many counts were recorded for this clonotype. The CDR3 DNA reads TGTGCCAGCAGCAACCGACAGGGGTCTAATTCACCCCTCCACTTT. This encodes CASSNRQGSNSPLHF. V usage is TRBV7-9 and J usage is TRBJ1-6, with 8 bases lining up with TRBD1. There are 15 residues in the CDR3. Trimming removed 5 bases from V and 6 bases from J; junction bases left unmatched: 6. Germline V gene data show CDR1 as SEHNR and CDR2 as FQNEAQ (reference sequence).

This clonotype was found many times. The chain joins TRBV7-9 to TRBJ1-1; possible D gene TRBD1, 6 bases. CDR1 and CDR2 from the germline V gene are SEHNR and FQNEAQ (reference sequence). The CDR3 spans 16 residues. Trimming cost V 5 bases and J 7 bases, with 23 bases left between them. CDR3 protein: CASSQGPGGNKSEAFF. The CDR3, as DNA: TGTGCCAGCAGCCAGGGGCCTGGGGGAAATAAGAGTGAAGCTTTCTTT. The whole variable domain, remainder taken from reference TRBV7-9 and TRBJ1-1, is DTGVSQNPRHKITKRGQNVTFRCDPISEHNRLYWYRQTLGQGPEFLTYFQNEAQLEKSRLLSDRFSAERPKGSFSTLEIQRTEQGDSAMYLCASSQGPGGNKSEAFFGQGTRLTVV.

Only a few counts were recorded for this clonotype. The rearrangement uses TRBV12-3 or TRBV12-4 and TRBJ2-2; 9 bases agree with TRBD1. There are 15 residues in the CDR3. After removal of 3 bases from V and 5 bases from J, the junction contained 4 bases not matched to a gene. The CDR3 is CASSLGTGRTGELFF. DNA for the CDR3: TGTGCCAGCAGTTTGGGGACAGGGAGGACCGGGGAGCTGTTTTTT.

Many counts were recorded for this clonotype. CDR3 sequence reads: CASSLGLEYNEQFF. The CDR3 bases are TGCGCCAGCAGCTTGGGACTCGAATACAATGAGCAGTTCTTC. V gene TRBV5-1 combines with J gene TRBJ2-1; D remains ambiguous. CDR1 SGHRS and CDR2 YFSETQ come from the germline V gene. The CDR3 consists of 14 residues. V lost 0 bases to trimming and J lost 4 bases, with 8 bases between them.